The T cell receptor (beta chain) described here comes from a study of blood T cell repertoires in COVID-19. Study overall: The samples span acute and convalescent COVID-19 from the United States, Italy and Spain.

How the authors handled the data: Amplification of reference gene primers provided the estimated nucleated cell counts. TCRdb's table, derived via immunoSEQ multiplex PCR, lists solely in-frame clones and lacks some. That table is the source of V, J and clone size, and D and trimming were worked out from the DNA. The sample has hundreds of thousands of clones; around 90% are singletons. The sequence derives from a man younger than 40 who had been exposed to COVID-19. Sequencing was done on a sample of PBMCs or T cells enriched from blood (not recorded which).

The CDR3 nucleotides are TGTGCCAGCAGCCGGACAGATAATGAAAAACTGTTTTTT. Residues: CASSRTDNEKLFF. The chain uses TRBV11-2 and TRBJ1-4; a possible D gene is TRBD1 (6 bases). The CDR3 has 13 amino acids. The ends were cut back, 5 bases at V and 4 bases at J, with 8 bases in the middle. CDR1 SGHAT and CDR2 FQNNGV come from the germline V gene.